Following are 7 T cell receptor beta chains from one sample sequenced in a study of cytomegalovirus exposure and HLA in healthy donors. Repertoires were generated with immunoSEQ multiplex PCR, while TCRdb's copy carries only in-frame clones and drops some. The sample shows roughly 52,000 clones, 75% to 95% of them seen only once. What was sequenced was PBMCs. The receptor source for this set is a man aged 18-30 years in good health and CMV-seronegative.

The chain carries TRBV18 and TRBJ2-1; a possible D gene is TRBD2 (6 bases). This CDR3 has 15 amino acids. Germline-derived CDR1 and CDR2 are KGHSH and LQKENI. Trimming left V 8 bases short and J 5 bases short, with 19 bases between. The CDR3 nucleotides are TGTGCCAGCCGATGGAGGGACGGCAGAAACAATGAGCAGTTCTTC. This codes for CASRWRDGRNNEQFF. Variable domain in full (rest from reference TRBV18 and TRBJ2-1): NAGVMQNPRHLVRRRGQEARLRCSPMKGHSHVYWYRQLPEEGLKFMVYLQKENIIDESGMPKERFSAEFPKEGPSILRIQQVVRGDSAAYFCASRWRDGRNNEQFFGPGTRLTVL.

The chain combines TRBV6-5 with TRBJ2-3; possible D gene TRBD2, 6 bases. Trimming cost V 11 bases and J 4 bases, with 19 bases left between them. CDR1 MNHEY and CDR2 SVGAGI come from the germline V gene. This CDR3 has 14 amino acids. The CDR3 loop is CAGGTQPPPDTQYF. CDR3 sequence (DNA): TGTGCCGGGGGGACCCAACCTCCCCCAGATACGCAGTATTTT.

The chain combines TRBV29-1 with TRBJ2-2; possible D gene TRBD2, 5 bases. The CDR3 has 14 residues. Germline CDR1 reads SQVTM; CDR2 reads ANQGSEA. Trimming removed 3 bases from V and 4 bases from J, with 12 bases in between. CDR3 in DNA: TGCAGCGTTGAGGAGGAGCGAATCACCGGGGAGCTGTTTTTT. Protein: CSVEEERITGELFF.

The chain couples TRBV4-2 to TRBJ2-7, with 14 bases identical to TRBD2. Per germline, CDR1 LGHNA and CDR2 YNFKEQ. V dropped 0 bases and J dropped 10; count of bases not matched to a gene: 11. The CDR3 extends over 17 amino acids. As DNA, the CDR3 is TGTGCCAGCAGCCAAGAAACAGGGGCGGGGACTAGCGGGAGTCAGTACTTC. Translating it yields CASSQETGAGTSGSQYF.

The V gene is TRBV10-2, the J gene TRBJ2-2; 7 nucleotides match TRBD2. V was pared by 5 bases and J by 1 base, with 1 base of the junction left unmatched. This CDR3 contains 14 residues. Germline CDR1 WSHSY, CDR2 SAAADI. CDR3 sequence reads: CASSREENTGELFF. CDR3 nucleotide sequence: TGCGCCAGCAGTCGGGAGGAGAACACCGGGGAGCTGTTTTTT.

The chain links TRBV5-4 to TRBJ2-1; 8 nucleotides agree with TRBD2. With V trimmed by 0 bases and J by 9 bases, 11 bases remained unmatched. This CDR3 is 16 amino acids long. CDR1 SGHNT and CDR2 YYREEE come from the germline V gene (reference sequence). The CDR3 DNA sequence: TGTGCCAGCAGCTTGGCCGAGGCGGGAGGAACTGCTGAGCAGTTCTTC. Encoded protein: CASSLAEAGGTAEQFF.

The rearrangement uses TRBV15 and TRBJ1-4, with unresolved D. This CDR3 is 16 amino acids long. Germline-derived CDR1 and CDR2 are LNHNV and YYDKDF (reference sequence). The V end was cut by 1 base, the J end by 0 bases, with 9 bases between. CDR3 amino acids: CATSRVAAATNEKLFF. The CDR3 bases are TGTGCCACCAGCAGAGTGGCTGCGGCAACTAATGAAAAACTGTTTTTT.